Reported below is one T cell receptor beta chain. Measured with immunoSEQ multiplex PCR; TCRdb has only the in-frame clones, and not every one. The profile covers 25,000 to 30,000 clones, with roughly 87% appearing a single time and around 48% taken by the ten largest. The data were obtained in a study of blood T cell repertoires in COVID-19. Germline loops: CDR1 GTSNPN, CDR2 SVGIG (reference sequence). The CDR3 spans 14 residues. The germline V and J ends were trimmed by 6 bases and 0 bases, with 11 bases remaining between them. Sequencing used peripheral blood. The clonotype comes from a human donor with acute or convalescent COVID-19. The donor label of this sample is uncertain. The genes are TRBV30 and TRBJ1-4, with D hard to call. CDR3 loop: CACAGSATNEKLFF. DNA of the CDR3: TGTGCCTGTGCAGGTTCCGCAACTAATGAAAAACTGTTTTTT.